The present TCR beta chain was sequenced within a study of Ad26.COV2.S vaccination and SARS-CoV-2 variants. Whole-study context: Donor participated within the Ad26.COV2.S arm of the COV1001 trial.

The CDR3 is 16 residues long. CDR1 is SGHNT, CDR2 YYREEE, per germline (reference sequence). Between the trimmed V and J ends, which lost 1 base and 3 bases, there was a span of 14 bases. The treatment is: roughly 18 received Ad26.COV2.S at low or high dose, single or two shots; several received placebo; per-sample allocation not given. Day 63 after the first injection of vaccine or placebo was the sampling time. Profiling relied on immunoSEQ multiplex PCR, and the TCRdb table lists in-frame clones only, not all of them. The sample holds roughly 350,000 clones, approximately 86% seen once. V usage is TRBV5-4 and J usage is TRBJ2-1, with D possibly matching TRBD1 (5 bases). The origin of this receptor is a person between 18 and 65 years old who received the Ad26.COV2.S COVID-19 vaccine or a placebo. The material was peripheral blood, obtained in a trial of Ad26.COV2.S vaccine versus placebo. CDR3 loop: CASSLSGSIIYNEQFF. DNA of the CDR3: TGTGCCAGCAGCTTGTCAGGGTCGATCATCTACAATGAGCAGTTCTTC.